A single sample is the source of the 32 T cell receptor beta chains below, sequenced in a study of cytomegalovirus exposure and HLA in healthy donors. This PCR relied on a set of 60 Vbeta primers and 13 Jbeta primers. The protocol was immunoSEQ multiplex PCR, while the TCRdb copy is restricted to in-frame clones and leaves out a portion. This table holds about 59,000 clones, about 69% found once. The specimen sequenced was PBMCs. The origin of the receptors is a man aged 30 to 45 in good health and CMV-seropositive.

This chain links TRBV19 with TRBJ2-7, with D possibly TRBD2 on 6 matching bases. Germline CDR1 LNHDA, CDR2 SQIVND (reference sequence). This CDR3 has 9 amino acids. Here the CDR3 reads CHLGRKQYF. For the CDR3, the DNA is TGTCATCTGGGGAGGAAGCAGTACTTC.

The J gene is TRBJ1-2, the V gene TRBV4-2, with D perhaps matching TRBD1 (5 bases). The CDR3 sequence is 16 residues long. CDR1 is LGHNA, CDR2 YNFKEQ, per germline. Trimming removed 0 bases from V and 5 bases from J, with 16 bases in between. The CDR3 sequence: CASSQEGAGGFYGYTF. The DNA of the CDR3 is TGTGCCAGCAGCCAAGAGGGTGCGGGGGGATTTTATGGCTACACCTTC.

V and J are TRBV25-1 and TRBJ2-7; the match to TRBD1 covers 7 bases. Trimming cost V 5 bases and J 2 bases; bases outside gene matches: 12. The CDR3 extends over 16 amino acids. The germline gives CDR1 MGHDK, CDR2 SYGVNS. The CDR3 nucleotides read TGTGCCAGCAGTAACCTTGAGGGGGCGGAACCCTACGAGCAGTACTTC. This sequence encodes CASSNLEGAEPYEQYF.

The chain joins TRBV9 to TRBJ1-1; TRBD1 matches at 8 bases. The CDR3 totals 16 residues. Trimming took 4 bases from V and 3 from J; bases not matched to a gene: 11. Germline CDR1 and CDR2: SGDLS and YYNGEE. Here the CDR3 DNA reads TGTGCCAGCAGCTCCCCCACAGGGGGGATAGACACTGAAGCTTTCTTT. Translating it yields CASSSPTGGIDTEAFF.

This clone was counted only a few times. This sequence joins TRBV6-1 and TRBJ1-1; TRBD1 matches 12 bases. Unmatched junction bases numbered 15, after V lost 4 bases and J lost 3 bases. This CDR3 region has 19 residues. From germline, CDR1 is MNHNS and CDR2 SASEGT. CDR3 bases: TGTGCCAGCAGTGCCAAACAACCGGGACAGGGGGCCTATGACACTGAAGCTTTCTTT. This codes for CASSAKQPGQGAYDTEAFF.

This chain uses TRBV5-6 with TRBJ2-3; possibly TRBD2 for D (5 bases). The V end lost 0 bases, the J end lost 1 base, and 9 bases lay between the germline ends. This CDR3 has 15 amino acids. Per the germline V gene, CDR1 is SGHDT and CDR2 is YYEEEE. The CDR3 nucleotides are TGTGCCAGCAGCTTGGAGGCTAGCCGCACAGATACGCAGTATTTT. This translates into CASSLEASRTDTQYF.

This clone came up once. V usage is TRBV7-9 and J usage is TRBJ1-2; D not certain. The CDR3 length is 14 residues. The V and J ends lost 5 bases and 3 bases respectively, with 13 bases between them. Germline-derived CDR1 and CDR2 are SEHNR and FQNEAQ (reference sequence). As DNA, the CDR3 is TGTGCCAGCAGCCAGAGGAGGTCCGACTATGGCTACACCTTC. Translating it yields CASSQRRSDYGYTF.

This clone was seen more than once but under ten times. The chain links TRBV6-5 to TRBJ1-1, with a weak D call TRBD1 (6 bases). The CDR3 has 16 residues. V was pared by 0 bases and J by 3 bases, with 14 bases between. The germline V gene has CDR1 MNHEY and CDR2 SVGAGI. CDR3 in amino acids: CASSYSARGPYTEAFF. Written as DNA, the CDR3 is TGTGCCAGCAGTTACTCGGCCAGGGGCCCATACACTGAAGCTTTCTTT.

The chain has TRBV9 and TRBJ1-2, with TRBD1 matching over 7 bases. J lost 8 bases, V lost 2 bases, and 15 bases had no gene match. The CDR3 length is 16 residues. The V gene's germline CDR1 is SGDLS and CDR2 YYNGEE. As DNA, the CDR3 is TGTGCCAGCAGCGTTCGGCCCCAGGGGGACACGGGCGGCTACACCTTC. It yields the protein CASSVRPQGDTGGYTF.

The V call is TRBV5-1, the J call TRBJ2-6; D possibly corresponds to TRBD1 (5 bases). The V and J ends lost 4 bases and 0 bases respectively, with 11 bases between them. CDR3 length equals 16 residues. In germline, CDR1 is SGHRS, CDR2 YFSETQ. CDR3 sequence (DNA): TGCGCCAGCAGCCTGACAGTGTTCTCTGGGGCCAACGTCCTGACTTTC. This translates into CASSLTVFSGANVLTF.

This clone was seen a few times. V usage is TRBV28 and J usage is TRBJ1-3; perhaps TRBD1 as D (6 bases). V shed 4 bases and J shed 2 bases, with 12 bases lying between them. CDR3 size: 15 residues. Germline CDR1 is MDHEN and CDR2 is SYDVKM. The CDR3 is CASSSPQGAGNTIYF. CDR3 DNA sequence: TGTGCCAGCAGTTCCCCACAGGGAGCTGGAAACACCATATATTTT.

The rearrangement uses TRBV6-1 and TRBJ2-7; a possible D gene is TRBD1 (6 bases). Germline CDR1 reads MNHNS; CDR2 reads SASEGT. Trimming took off 5 bases at V and 2 bases at J, with 10 bases between the two ends. The CDR3 sequence is 13 residues long. Here the CDR3 reads CASSRTDTYEQYF. CDR3 in DNA: TGTGCCAGCAGTCGGACAGACACCTACGAGCAGTACTTC.

The chain uses TRBV5-1 and TRBJ1-2, with D possibly being TRBD1 (5 bases). Germline CDR1 and CDR2: SGHRS and YFSETQ. The CDR3 totals 13 residues. V was shortened by 0 bases and J by 3 bases, with 6 bases between the two germline ends. The DNA of the CDR3 is TGCGCCAGCAGCTTGGGACAGTACTATGGCTACACCTTC. This sequence encodes CASSLGQYYGYTF.

This clone has only one observation. The chain joins TRBV2 to TRBJ2-7, with D possibly TRBD2 on 6 matching bases. The CDR3 runs 12 residues. In germline, CDR1 is SNHLY, CDR2 FYNNEI. V lost 6 bases and J lost 7, with 13 bases in between. The chain's CDR3 is CASREGFQEQYF. CDR3 sequence (DNA): TGTGCCAGCAGGGAGGGGTTCCAGGAGCAGTACTTC.

This clone came up a few times. This chain links TRBV19 with TRBJ2-5, with TRBD2 identical over 11 bases. This CDR3 region has 15 residues. The V gene's germline CDR1 is LNHDA and CDR2 SQIVND (reference sequence). After removal of 5 bases from V and 3 bases from J, the junction contained 5 bases not matched to a gene. CDR3 amino acids: CASSPLAGGKETQYF. Written as DNA, the CDR3 is TGTGCCAGTAGTCCCTTAGCGGGGGGGAAAGAGACCCAGTACTTC.

The DNA of the CDR3 is TGTGCCAGCAGCTTGGGCCTGGCACAAGATACGCAGTATTTT. Translation gives CASSLGLAQDTQYF. The gene calls are TRBV5-8 and TRBJ2-3; no clear D. Between the trimmed V and J ends, which lost 0 bases and 5 bases, there was a span of 10 bases. This CDR3 region has 14 residues. The germline gives CDR1 SGHTS, CDR2 YDEGEE.

The chain combines TRBV28 with TRBJ2-7, with a tentative D call TRBD1 (6 bases). Germline-derived CDR1 and CDR2 are MDHEN and SYDVKM. The CDR3 spans 15 residues. V was clipped by 4 bases and J by 1 base, with 14 bases between them. The CDR3, as DNA: TGTGCCAGCAGTTCACAGGGATTTGAATCCTACGAGCAGTACTTC. This gives the protein CASSSQGFESYEQYF.

The V gene is TRBV4-2, the J gene TRBJ1-4; 9 bases agree with TRBD1. The V and J ends lost 0 bases and 7 bases, in that order; junction bases with no gene match: 9. The CDR3 has 17 residues. The germline gives CDR1 LGHNA, CDR2 YNFKEQ. CDR3 DNA sequence: TGTGCCAGCAGCCAAGATCCCCCGGACAGGGGAGTTGAAAAACTGTTTTTT. Its translation is CASSQDPPDRGVEKLFF.

This clone was recorded only once. The genes are TRBV6-5 and TRBJ2-3; tentatively, D is TRBD1 (6 bases). Germline V gene data show CDR1 as MNHEY and CDR2 as SVGAGI. Between the trimmed V and J ends, which lost 6 bases and 8 bases, there was a span of 15 bases. The CDR3 consists of 13 residues. The CDR3 DNA reads as TGTGCCAGCAGGCCCGGACAGACTGCTACGCAGTATTTT. Residues: CASRPGQTATQYF.

The chain carries TRBV18 and TRBJ2-6; D is perhaps TRBD2 (6 bases). The germline V gene has CDR1 KGHSH and CDR2 LQKENI. V gave up 0 bases and J gave up 1 base, with 7 bases separating them. The CDR3 is made up of 16 amino acids. The CDR3 protein is CASSPPSGSGANVLTF. In DNA, the CDR3 is TGTGCCAGCTCACCACCGAGCGGGTCTGGGGCCAACGTCCTGACTTTC.

The chain combines TRBV19 with TRBJ2-1, with a weak D call TRBD1 (6 bases). This CDR3 has 15 amino acids. The germline CDR1 and CDR2 sequences are LNHDA and SQIVND (reference sequence). Trimming pared 8 bases from V and 0 bases from J, leaving 14 bases between. CDR3 nucleotides: TGTGCCAGTGCCCAGGGGAAGAGCTCCTACAATGAGCAGTTCTTC. Residues: CASAQGKSSYNEQFF.

The V call is TRBV2, the J call TRBJ1-1; 7 bases fit TRBD1. Trimming removed 7 bases from V and 1 base from J; junction bases left unmatched: 6. This CDR3 region has 14 residues. Germline V lookup: CDR1 SNHLY, CDR2 FYNNEI. CDR3 in DNA: TGTGCCAGCACTGAGACAGGGCGGAACACTGAAGCTTTCTTT. Protein sequence: CASTETGRNTEAFF. Drawing the rest from reference TRBV2 and TRBJ1-1, the complete variable domain is EPEVTQTPSHQVTQMGQEVILRCVPISNHLYFYWYRQILGQKVEFLVSFYNNEISEKSEIFDDQFSVERPDGSNFTLKIRSTKLEDSAMYFCASTETGRNTEAFFGQGTRLTVV.

The rearrangement links TRBV5-4 to TRBJ2-5; D call uncertain. There are 14 residues in the CDR3. V gave up 5 bases and J gave up 3 bases, with 14 bases separating them. Germline-derived CDR1 and CDR2 are SGHNT and YYREEE (reference sequence). CDR3 nucleotides: TGTGCCAGCAGTTGGAGAGCCGCGAAAGAGACCCAGTACTTC. Its protein product is CASSWRAAKETQYF.

The genes are TRBV4-3 and TRBJ1-5, with TRBD1 matching 11 bases. CDR3 length: 18 residues. V shed 4 bases, J shed 8 bases, and the junction held 16 bases outside the gene matches. CDR1 is LGHNA and CDR2 is YSLEER in the germline V gene. CDR3 sequence: CASSPGRGQGVKGKPQHF. The CDR3, as DNA: TGCGCCAGCAGCCCGGGTAGGGGACAGGGGGTGAAGGGCAAGCCCCAGCATTTT.

V and J are TRBV30 and TRBJ2-7, with D tentatively TRBD1 (5 bases). The CDR3 has 11 residues. Germline-derived CDR1 and CDR2 are GTSNPN and SVGIG (reference sequence). Trimming removed 5 bases from V and 3 bases from J, with 8 bases in between. In nucleotides, the CDR3 is TGTGCCTGGGCCGACAGCTACGAGCAGTACTTC. It is translated as CAWADSYEQYF.

This rearrangement joins TRBV6-1 to TRBJ2-1; 9 positions match TRBD1. Germline values: CDR1 MNHNS, CDR2 SASEGT. The junction had 3 bases not matched to a gene; V was cut back by 3 bases and J by 3 bases. This CDR3 has 15 residues. This CDR3 reads CASSERQGDYNEQFF. CDR3 sequence (DNA): TGTGCCAGCAGTGAGAGACAGGGGGACTACAATGAGCAGTTCTTC.

This clone has just a few counts. V and J are TRBV18 and TRBJ1-6; a weak D match, TRBD1 (6 bases). CDR3 length: 17 amino acids. Deletions cut 1 base from V and 9 bases from J, with 19 bases between. Germline assignment: CDR1 KGHSH and CDR2 LQKENI. In DNA form, the CDR3 reads TGTGCCAGCTCACCACGAAGTCAGGGGTTATTAGGTTCACCCCTCCACTTT. Encoded protein: CASSPRSQGLLGSPLHF.

This chain joins TRBV5-8 and TRBJ1-2, with D tentatively TRBD1 (6 bases). CDR1 is SGHTS, CDR2 YDEGEE, per germline. The V gene lost 0 bases and the J gene lost 3 bases, with 9 bases spanning the gap. The CDR3 is 14 amino acids. CDR3 residues: CASSLAPGDYGYTF. In DNA form, the CDR3 reads TGTGCCAGCAGCTTGGCGCCAGGGGACTATGGCTACACCTTC.

The gene calls are TRBV7-6 and TRBJ2-1; 9 bases fit TRBD2. V was pared by 4 bases and J by 3 bases, with 7 bases of the junction left unmatched. Germline CDR1 is SGHVS and CDR2 is FNYEAQ. The CDR3 is 16 residues long. The CDR3 bases are TGTGCCAGCAGCTCCCCTTCGCGGGGGGGCTACAATGAGCAGTTCTTC. This translates into CASSSPSRGGYNEQFF.

The J gene is TRBJ2-1, the V gene TRBV4-2, with D perhaps matching TRBD1 (5 bases). This CDR3 is 17 amino acids long. The V end lost 0 bases, the J end lost 6 bases, and 18 bases lay between the germline ends. The germline CDR1 and CDR2 sequences are LGHNA and YNFKEQ. CDR3 DNA: TGTGCCAGCAGCCAAGATCCTATTTCGTCAGGGTCCAATGAGCAGTTCTTC. Translation: CASSQDPISSGSNEQFF.

V usage is TRBV4-3 and J usage is TRBJ2-5; D perhaps matches TRBD1 (6 bases). The germline V gene has CDR1 LGHNA and CDR2 YSLEER. The germline V and J ends were trimmed by 4 bases and 1 base, with 10 bases remaining between them. CDR3 length: 14 amino acids. The CDR3 protein is CASSPTGSQETQYF. The CDR3 DNA sequence: TGCGCCAGCAGCCCTACAGGGTCCCAAGAGACCCAGTACTTC.

This clone was seen once. The CDR3 is CASSGTSGTNEQFF. The CDR3 DNA reads as TGTGCCAGTTCCGGGACTAGCGGGACCAATGAGCAGTTCTTC. The chain employs TRBV10-3 and TRBJ2-1; TRBD2 agrees at 13 bases. Trimming cost V 10 bases and J 6 bases; bases outside gene matches: 6. Germline V gene data show CDR1 as ENHRY and CDR2 as SYGVKD. The CDR3 runs 14 residues.